This TCR beta chain came from a study of cytomegalovirus exposure and HLA in healthy donors (dated by TCRdb to the late 2010s). Regarding the research as a whole: An earlier analysis of approximately 590 of the donors reported more than 250 Gb of sequence data and 120 million or so unique TCR beta sequences from 190 million or so T cells. About 320 gigabases of sequencing data and approximately 93 million unique TCR sequences were included in an early release covering roughly 600 HLA-typed donors. Of the roughly 400 genotyped donors, 81% were placed in the genetic ancestry cluster associated with self-reported Caucasian donors. The study was designed to test whether signatures of past pathogen exposure could be identified by cataloging public T cell receptors. Using immunosequencing, the study profiled T cell repertoires from fewer than 700 subjects and related those repertoires to cytomegalovirus serostatus. A separate validation cohort of 100 to 150 different subjects was used in addition to the roughly 670-subject first cohort. The study combined high-throughput TCR immunosequencing, statistical association of individual TCRs with disease status, and machine learning to predict cytomegalovirus infection status. A later analysis re-analyzed previously published TCR beta repertoires from 666 donors and added high-resolution HLA genotyping to study TCR occurrence patterns. Rather than drawing on any new phenotypic data, the later analysis identified candidate immune exposures from TCR beta sequences and the way those sequences occurred across donors. To decide whether each TCR beta V gene segment behaved as functional or pseudogenic, an earlier analysis of several hundred of the donors relied on high-throughput TCR beta sequencing. Alongside the repertoire data, information on donor age, sex, ethnicity and CMV serostatus was compiled. In a later genetic analysis, genome-wide SNP genotypes for about 60% of the 666 donors were used, and that subset was treated as a discovery cohort. Every discovery cohort repertoire had been produced on one sequencing platform. HLA typing covered class I and class II loci at four-digit resolution. The number of typed donors differed by locus: roughly 620-630 for A, B, C, DRB1 and DQB1; 522 for DQA1; some 590 for DPA1; and about 450 for DPB1. Because of strong linkage in the cohort, roughly five DR-DQ haplotypes were treated as single units for association and clustering. On average, roughly 250,000 unique TCR beta nucleotide sequences were sequenced per donor among 398 genotyped donors of the cohort, with 15% to 20% of those sequences being non-productive.

The cohort was made up of several hundred healthy bone marrow donors. At the time of sampling, all cohort members were nominally healthy, though unrecorded immune exposures were likely present. The donor tested CMV seropositive, placing the donor among the roughly 300 seropositive members of the cohort. A peripheral blood sample was collected from each donor, and TCR beta sequencing was performed on peripheral blood mononuclear cells. Genomic DNA was extracted from the blood cell samples with the Qiagen DNeasy Blood Extraction Kit. Results the study describes overall, beyond this receptor: Three of the identified cytomegalovirus-associated TCR beta chains were confirmed in vitro to be specific for cytomegalovirus antigens. Most TCR sequences were seen in very few donors, while some public TCRs were found in many individuals. Most CMV-associated TCR beta chains appeared to be HLA-restricted in a later analysis, and the HLA associations seemed to be driven largely by CMV exposure. At a false discovery rate of 0.05, a later analysis linked approximately 18,000 TCR beta sequences to specific HLA alleles. The cohort was sequenced for TCR beta chains only, and without alpha or paired-chain data the features that could be detected were limited. When HLA alleles, especially DR and DQ, strongly co-occurred, TCR associations were difficult to assign to individual alleles. Correlated functional status among segregating V segments might be attributable to linkage disequilibrium, but an unknown experimental factor could not be ruled out. In a later analysis, HLA-associated TCR beta chains showed more clonal expansion and lower generation probabilities than non-associated chains that were equally common. According to the authors, the approach could potentially be generalized to other disease states and immunological phenotypes. A cluster of highly shared sequence variants was judged likely to represent a technical artifact of the sequencing pipeline. Immune exposure information for the cohort was limited to CMV serostatus. V-gene and J-gene trimming of TCR beta chains was associated with a missense DCLRE1C variant in a later genetic analysis, and the association was replicated in an independent cohort. Because the 87-base-pair reads could not distinguish some IMGT-functional V segments, including TRBV6-2 and TRBV6-3, those segments were excluded. A later analysis reported that several top co-occurrence clusters appeared linked to parvovirus B19, influenza, CMV and Epstein-Barr virus. The study gave a list of some 150 TCR beta chains associated with cytomegalovirus. According to a later analysis, TCR association rates differed among HLA loci, with DRB1 alleles showing the most associated TCRs and HLA-C alleles showing the fewest. Sequencing depth was assumed to be roughly uniform across donors in the presence/absence analyses, though that assumption may not hold. A further reported finding was that TCR beta sequences accurately predicted the HLA-A and HLA-B alleles for most subjects in the first cohort. Because HLA typing was missing for some donors at each locus, association tests included only the typed subset. In an earlier analysis of 587 of the donors, most TCR beta V segments appeared in productive rearrangements about 87% or about 30% of the time, broadly matching IMGT annotations. A later genetic analysis reported fewer N-insertions in productive TCRs among donors in an Asian-associated ancestry cluster than the approximately 700-donor mean. The classifier was reported to diagnose cytomegalovirus status with high specificity and sensitivity in both the original and validation cohorts. Because counts were too low, 15 to 20 rarely observed V segments, including chromosome 9 orphons, were excluded from the earlier analysis of several hundred of the donors.

A remark on this clone: There is no known antigen for this receptor. Base qualities are missing; no much larger clone stands one base away.

Based on the germline V gene, the CDR1 and CDR2 sequences are SGHVS and FNYEAQ. V and J lose 4 bases and 4 bases, and a span of 8 bases separates them. Taken from cysteine to phenylalanine, the CDR3 has 13 residues. Only the CDR3 part of the read is kept: 39 bases, read in frame from the first base. Libraries were built with the immunoSEQ multiplex PCR assay. For the multiplex PCR, a mixture combining 60 forward primers for TCR Vbeta segments and 13 reverse primers for TCR Jbeta segments was used. The CDR3 region of rearranged TCR beta genes was amplified from genomic DNA with a multiplex PCR assay. On the Illumina HiSeq System, the amplified TCR beta libraries were sequenced as 87-base-pair reads. In the authors' own workflow: In a later analysis, some 80 million unique TCR beta chains were counted across the 650 to 700 repertoires, and roughly 9.9 million of these chains were shared by at least two donors. A nearest-neighbor algorithm error-corrected the raw reads and collapsed the reads into unique sequences, merging closely related sequences to remove PCR and sequencing errors. To assign V, D and J gene segments, CDR3 sequences were aligned to IMGT reference sequences. For a sequence to be retained, at least a six-nucleotide match to both a V gene segment and a J gene segment was required. A rearrangement was called productive if the CDR3 had no stop codons and remained in frame with V and J, and every other rearrangement was called non-productive. Following IMGT convention, CDR3 was defined as the stretch from the second conserved V-encoded cysteine to the conserved J-encoded phenylalanine. The earlier analysis of about 610 of the donors excluded any sequence lacking an unambiguous match to a single V gene segment. In an earlier analysis of some 590 of the donors, a V segment was called functional when productive rearrangements were above 56.7%, and segregating when the standard deviation between donors exceeded 5%. A statistical classification framework was developed to diagnose cytomegalovirus status using the catalog of TCR beta chain sequences. A later analysis assigned V and J genes by comparing TCR nucleotide sequences with IMGT/GENE-DB human TR gene sequences. The TCRdist pipeline was used in a later analysis to assign CDR3 sequences and most-parsimonious VDJ recombination scenarios. A later analysis defined each TCR beta chain by its CDR3 amino acid sequence plus V-gene family, and excluded reads lacking a unique V-gene family. In a later analysis, several hundred highly shared, low-generation-probability nucleotide sequences were removed to address suspected cross-contamination and a sequencing artifact. A later analysis calculated a clonal expansion index for each public chain from normalized within-repertoire ranks of inferred template counts. Generation probabilities in a later analysis came from a VDJ recombination model fitted to out-of-frame rearrangements, and those results were checked against IGoR. In a later analysis, TCR-TCR, TCR-HLA and TCR-CMV co-occurrence was scored with hypergeometric tests, and a repertoire-size bias correction was applied to TCR pairs. To estimate false discovery rates, a later analysis permuted the HLA or CMV assignments 20 times. In a later analysis, co-occurring TCRs were grouped using DBSCAN, and TCRdist sequence similarity was added for clustering within HLA-allele-positive subsets. For co-occurrence clustering, repertoires with fewer than 30,000 or more than 120,000 public chains were excluded, along with roughly 5 repertoires with anomalous nucleotide sharing. TCRdb holds this immuneACCESS table with in-frame rearrangements only. Some clones are missing; in checked studies, unresolved V genes explain under half, and the rest has no known cause. V and J calls and clone size are given by that table; D and trimming were obtained from the DNA. Counted in this sample were 190,000 or so clones; approximately 80% of them appeared once. The leading ten clones occupy 9.5% to 13% of the sample.

This sequence was found in a woman aged 45-65 years in good health and CMV-seropositive. The specimen was PBMCs. Rearrangement joined TRBV7-6 to TRBJ1-3, with the D gene not confidently named. The CDR3 region has the sequence CASSSLGGNTIYF. The DNA sequence is TGTGCCAGCAGCTCCCTCGGGGGAAACACCATATATTTT.